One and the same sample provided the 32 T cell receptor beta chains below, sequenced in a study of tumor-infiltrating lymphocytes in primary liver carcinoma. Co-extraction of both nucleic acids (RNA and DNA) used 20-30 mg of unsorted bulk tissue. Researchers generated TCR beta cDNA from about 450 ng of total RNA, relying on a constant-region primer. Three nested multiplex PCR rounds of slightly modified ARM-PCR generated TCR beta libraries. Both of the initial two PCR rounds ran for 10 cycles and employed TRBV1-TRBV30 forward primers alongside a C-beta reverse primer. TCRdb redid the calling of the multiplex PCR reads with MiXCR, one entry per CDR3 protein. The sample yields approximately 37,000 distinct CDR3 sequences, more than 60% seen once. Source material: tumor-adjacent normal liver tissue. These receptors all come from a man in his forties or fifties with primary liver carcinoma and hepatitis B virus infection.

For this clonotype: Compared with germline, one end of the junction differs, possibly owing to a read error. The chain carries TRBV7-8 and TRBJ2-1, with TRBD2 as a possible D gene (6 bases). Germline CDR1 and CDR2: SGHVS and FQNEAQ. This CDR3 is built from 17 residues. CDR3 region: CASSLILGRLRYNEQCF. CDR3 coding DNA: TGTGCCAGCAGCTTAATTCTCGGGAGACTAAGGTACAATGAGCAGTGCTTC.

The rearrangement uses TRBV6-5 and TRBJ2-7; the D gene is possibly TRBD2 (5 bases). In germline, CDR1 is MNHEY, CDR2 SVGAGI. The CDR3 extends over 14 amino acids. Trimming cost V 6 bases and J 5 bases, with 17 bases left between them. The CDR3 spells CASSYGRVGNEQYF. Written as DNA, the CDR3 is TGTGCCAGCAGCTACGGGCGGGTGGGGAACGAGCAGTACTTC.

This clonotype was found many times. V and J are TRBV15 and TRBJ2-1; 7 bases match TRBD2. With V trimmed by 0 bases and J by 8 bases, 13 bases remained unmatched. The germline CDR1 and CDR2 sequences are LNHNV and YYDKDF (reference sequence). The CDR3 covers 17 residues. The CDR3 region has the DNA TGTGCCACCAGCAGAGACACGGGAGGTTTATCTTATGATGAGCAGTTCTTC. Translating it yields CATSRDTGGLSYDEQFF.

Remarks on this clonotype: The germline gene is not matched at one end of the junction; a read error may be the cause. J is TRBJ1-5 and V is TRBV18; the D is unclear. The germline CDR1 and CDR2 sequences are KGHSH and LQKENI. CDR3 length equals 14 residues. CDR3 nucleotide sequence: TGTGCCAGCTCACCTACTTCGGGCAATCAGGCCCAGCATTTT. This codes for CASSPTSGNQAQHF.

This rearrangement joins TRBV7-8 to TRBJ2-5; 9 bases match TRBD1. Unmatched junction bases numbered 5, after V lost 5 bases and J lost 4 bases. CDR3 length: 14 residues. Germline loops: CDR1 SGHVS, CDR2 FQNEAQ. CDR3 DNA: TGTGCCAGCAGCATCACAGGGGGCAGAGAGACCCAGTACTTC. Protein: CASSITGGRETQYF. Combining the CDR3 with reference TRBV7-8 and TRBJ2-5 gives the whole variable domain GAGVSQSPRYKVAKRGQDVALRCDPISGHVSLFWYQQALGQGPEFLTYFQNEAQLDKSGLPSDRFFAERPEGSVSTLKIQRTQQEDSAVYLCASSITGGRETQYFGPGTRLLVL.

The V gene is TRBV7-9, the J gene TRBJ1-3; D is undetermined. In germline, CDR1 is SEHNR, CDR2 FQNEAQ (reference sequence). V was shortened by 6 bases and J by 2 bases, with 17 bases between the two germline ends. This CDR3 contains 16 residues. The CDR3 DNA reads TGTGCCAGCAGTCCAGAGGCGGGCCCCCCTGGAAACACCATATATTTT. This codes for CASSPEAGPPGNTIYF.

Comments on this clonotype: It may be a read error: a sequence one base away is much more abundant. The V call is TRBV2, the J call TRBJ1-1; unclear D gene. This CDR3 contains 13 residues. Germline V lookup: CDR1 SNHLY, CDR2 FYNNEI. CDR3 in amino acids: CASSYTENTDAFF. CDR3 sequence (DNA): TGTGCCAGCAGTTATACAGAGAACACTGACGCTTTCTTT.

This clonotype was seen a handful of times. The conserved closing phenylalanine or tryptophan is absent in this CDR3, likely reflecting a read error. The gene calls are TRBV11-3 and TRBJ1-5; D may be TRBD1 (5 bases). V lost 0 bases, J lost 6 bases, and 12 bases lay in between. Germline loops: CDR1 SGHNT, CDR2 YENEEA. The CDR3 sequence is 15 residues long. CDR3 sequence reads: CASSLDLGVTQPQHL. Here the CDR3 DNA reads TGTGCCAGCAGCTTAGATCTGGGGGTGACTCAGCCCCAGCATCTC.

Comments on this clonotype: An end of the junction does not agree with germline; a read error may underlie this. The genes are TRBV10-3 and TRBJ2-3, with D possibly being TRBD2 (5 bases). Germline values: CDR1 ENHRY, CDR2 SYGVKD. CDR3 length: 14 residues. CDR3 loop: CDISESGSTDTQYF. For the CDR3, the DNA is TGTGACATCAGTGAGAGCGGTAGCACAGATACGCAGTATTTT.

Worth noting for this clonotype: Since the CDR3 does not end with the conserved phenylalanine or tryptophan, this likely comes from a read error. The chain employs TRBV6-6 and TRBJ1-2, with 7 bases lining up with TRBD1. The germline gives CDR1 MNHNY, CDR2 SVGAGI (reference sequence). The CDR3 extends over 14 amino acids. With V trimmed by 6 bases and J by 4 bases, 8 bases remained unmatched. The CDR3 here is CASSPDRDLYGYTL. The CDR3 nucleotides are TGTGCCAGCAGCCCCGACAGGGACCTCTATGGCTACACCCTC.

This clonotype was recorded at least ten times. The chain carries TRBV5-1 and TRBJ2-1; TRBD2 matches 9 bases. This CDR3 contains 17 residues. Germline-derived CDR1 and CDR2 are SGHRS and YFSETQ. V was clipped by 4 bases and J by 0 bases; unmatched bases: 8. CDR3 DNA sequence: TGCGCCAGCAGCACAGGGACTAGCAGCTACTCCTACAATGAGCAGTTCTTC. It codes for CASSTGTSSYSYNEQFF.

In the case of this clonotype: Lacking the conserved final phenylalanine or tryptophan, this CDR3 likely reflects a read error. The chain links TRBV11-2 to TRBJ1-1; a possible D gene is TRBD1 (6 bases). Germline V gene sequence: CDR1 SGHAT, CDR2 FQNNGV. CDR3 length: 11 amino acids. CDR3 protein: CVSSQGGRAFL. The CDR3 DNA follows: TGTGTCAGCAGCCAAGGGGGGAGGGCTTTCTTA.

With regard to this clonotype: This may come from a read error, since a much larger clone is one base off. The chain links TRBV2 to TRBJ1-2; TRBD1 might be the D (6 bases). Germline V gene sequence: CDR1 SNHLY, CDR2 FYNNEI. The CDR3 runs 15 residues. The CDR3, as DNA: TGTGCCAGCAGTGCCGCGCAGGGGAGTAACTATGACTACACCTTC. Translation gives CASSAAQGSNYDYTF.

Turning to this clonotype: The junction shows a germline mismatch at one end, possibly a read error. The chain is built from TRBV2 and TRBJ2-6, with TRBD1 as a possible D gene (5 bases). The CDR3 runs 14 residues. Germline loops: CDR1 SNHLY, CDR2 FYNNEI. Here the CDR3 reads CASSEDSGAKVLTF. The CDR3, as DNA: TGTGCCAGCAGTGAGGATTCTGGGGCCAAGGTCCTGACTTTC.

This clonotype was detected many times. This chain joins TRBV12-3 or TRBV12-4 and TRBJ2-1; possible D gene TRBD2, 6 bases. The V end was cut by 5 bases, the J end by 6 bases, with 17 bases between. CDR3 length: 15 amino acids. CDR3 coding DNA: TGTGCCAGCAGTGCCACGGGAGTTTCGGCCAATGAGCAGTTCTTC. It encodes CASSATGVSANEQFF.

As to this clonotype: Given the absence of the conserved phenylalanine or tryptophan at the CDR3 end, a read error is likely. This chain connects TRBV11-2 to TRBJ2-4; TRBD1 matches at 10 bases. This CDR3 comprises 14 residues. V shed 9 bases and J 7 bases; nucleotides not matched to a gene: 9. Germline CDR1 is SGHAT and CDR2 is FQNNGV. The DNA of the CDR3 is TGTGCCAGAGGCTCCGGGACAGGGGATAACATTCAGTACCTC. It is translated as CARGSGTGDNIQYL.

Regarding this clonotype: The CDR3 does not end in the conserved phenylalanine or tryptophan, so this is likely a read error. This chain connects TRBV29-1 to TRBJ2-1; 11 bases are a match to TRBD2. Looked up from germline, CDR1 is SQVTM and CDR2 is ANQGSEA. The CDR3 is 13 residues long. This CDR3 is CNETSGKPYEQFS. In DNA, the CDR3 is TGCAACGAGACTAGCGGGAAGCCCTATGAGCAGTTCTCC.

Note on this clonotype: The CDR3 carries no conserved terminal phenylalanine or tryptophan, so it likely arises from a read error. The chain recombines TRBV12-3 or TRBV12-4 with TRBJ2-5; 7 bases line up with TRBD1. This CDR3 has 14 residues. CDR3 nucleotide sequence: TGTGCCAGCGCTCAGGGACAGTCCCATGAGACACAGTACTTG. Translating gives CASAQGQSHETQYL.

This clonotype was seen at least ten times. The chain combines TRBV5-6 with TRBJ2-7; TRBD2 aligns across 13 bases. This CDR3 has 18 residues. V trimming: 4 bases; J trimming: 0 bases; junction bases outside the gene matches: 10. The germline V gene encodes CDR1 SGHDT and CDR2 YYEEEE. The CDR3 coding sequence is TGTGCCAGCAGCCAAGGACTAGCGGGAGTCGCTAACTCCTACGAGCAGTACTTC. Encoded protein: CASSQGLAGVANSYEQYF.

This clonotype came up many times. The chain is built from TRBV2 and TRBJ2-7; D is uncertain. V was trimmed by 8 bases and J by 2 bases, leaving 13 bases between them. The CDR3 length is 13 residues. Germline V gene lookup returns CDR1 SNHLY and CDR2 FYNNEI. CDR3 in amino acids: CASLVESTYEQYF. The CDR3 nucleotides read TGTGCCAGCTTGGTCGAGAGTACCTACGAGCAGTACTTC.

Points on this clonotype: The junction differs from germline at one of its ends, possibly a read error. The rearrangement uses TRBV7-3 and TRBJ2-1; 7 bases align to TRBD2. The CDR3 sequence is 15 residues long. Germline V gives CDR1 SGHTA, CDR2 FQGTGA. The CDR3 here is CISSSLGGTYNVQFF. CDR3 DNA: TGTATCAGCAGCTCTTTGGGGGGGACCTACAATGTGCAGTTCTTC.

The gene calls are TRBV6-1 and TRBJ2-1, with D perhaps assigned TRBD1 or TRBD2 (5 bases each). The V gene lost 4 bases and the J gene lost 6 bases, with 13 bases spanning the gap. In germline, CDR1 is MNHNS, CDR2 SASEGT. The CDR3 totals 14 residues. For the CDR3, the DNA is TGTGCCAGCAGTGTAGCCGGGACCGTCAATGAGCAGTTCTTC. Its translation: CASSVAGTVNEQFF.

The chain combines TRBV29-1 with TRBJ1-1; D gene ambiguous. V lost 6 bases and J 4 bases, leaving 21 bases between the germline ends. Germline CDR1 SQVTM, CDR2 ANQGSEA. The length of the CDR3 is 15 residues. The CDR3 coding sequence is TGCAGCGTGCGGGCGGGGTGGGGAATGAGCACTGAAGCTTTCTTT. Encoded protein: CSVRAGWGMSTEAFF.

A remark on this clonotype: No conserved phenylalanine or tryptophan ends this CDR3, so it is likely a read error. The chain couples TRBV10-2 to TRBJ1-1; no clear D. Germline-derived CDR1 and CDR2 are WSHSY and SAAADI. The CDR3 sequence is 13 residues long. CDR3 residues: CACSEVENTEAFL. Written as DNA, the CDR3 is TGCGCCTGCAGTGAAGTAGAAAATACTGAAGCTTTCCTT.

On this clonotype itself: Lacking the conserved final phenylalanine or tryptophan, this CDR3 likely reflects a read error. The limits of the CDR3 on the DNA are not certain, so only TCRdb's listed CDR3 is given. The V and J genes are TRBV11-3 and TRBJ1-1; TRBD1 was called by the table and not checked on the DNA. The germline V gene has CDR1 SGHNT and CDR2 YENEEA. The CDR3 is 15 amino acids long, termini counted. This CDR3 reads CASSRGGSGDTVDFS.

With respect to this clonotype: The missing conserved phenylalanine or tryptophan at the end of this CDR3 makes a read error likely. The CDR3 bases are TGTGCCAACAGTGAAGGTGAAGGGCAGGGTGCTAACACTGAAGCTTTCTTG. Protein: CANSEGEGQGANTEAFL. The chain is built from TRBV6-1 and TRBJ1-1, with a tentative D call TRBD1 (5 bases). This CDR3 has 17 amino acids. Germline CDR1 and CDR2: MNHNS and SASEGT.

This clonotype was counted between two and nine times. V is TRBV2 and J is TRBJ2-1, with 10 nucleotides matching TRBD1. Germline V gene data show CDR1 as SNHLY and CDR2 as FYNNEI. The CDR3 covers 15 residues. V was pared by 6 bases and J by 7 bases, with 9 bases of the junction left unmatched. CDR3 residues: CASRPGTGARNEQFF. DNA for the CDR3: TGTGCCAGCAGGCCGGGGACAGGGGCTCGGAATGAGCAGTTCTTC.

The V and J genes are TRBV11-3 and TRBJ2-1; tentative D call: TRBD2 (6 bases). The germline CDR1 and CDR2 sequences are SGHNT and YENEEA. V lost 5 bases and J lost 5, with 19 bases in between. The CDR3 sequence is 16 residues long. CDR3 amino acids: CASSLNNGSVHNEQFF. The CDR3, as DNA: TGTGCCAGCAGCCTCAATAACGGGAGCGTACACAATGAGCAGTTCTTC.

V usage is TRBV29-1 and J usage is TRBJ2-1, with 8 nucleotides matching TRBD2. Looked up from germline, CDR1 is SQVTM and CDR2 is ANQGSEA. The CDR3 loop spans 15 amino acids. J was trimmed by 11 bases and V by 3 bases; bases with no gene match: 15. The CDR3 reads CSVEVGGRTSGKQFF. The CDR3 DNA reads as TGCAGCGTTGAGGTGGGCGGGAGGACCAGCGGTAAGCAGTTCTTC.

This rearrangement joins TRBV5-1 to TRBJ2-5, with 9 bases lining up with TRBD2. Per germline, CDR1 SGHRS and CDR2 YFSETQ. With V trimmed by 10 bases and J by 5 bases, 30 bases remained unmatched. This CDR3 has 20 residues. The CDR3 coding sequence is TGCGCCGGCAACTCTCCCGGGACTAGCAGTACTAAGGGGGCTCGGGAGACCCAGTACTTC. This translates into CAGNSPGTSSTKGARETQYF.

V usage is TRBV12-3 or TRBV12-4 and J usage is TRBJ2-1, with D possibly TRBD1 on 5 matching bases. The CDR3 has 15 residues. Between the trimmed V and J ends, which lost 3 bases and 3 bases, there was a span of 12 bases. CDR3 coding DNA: TGTGCCAGCAGTTTGCTGTGGGGCCTCTACAATGAGCAGTTCTTC. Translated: CASSLLWGLYNEQFF.

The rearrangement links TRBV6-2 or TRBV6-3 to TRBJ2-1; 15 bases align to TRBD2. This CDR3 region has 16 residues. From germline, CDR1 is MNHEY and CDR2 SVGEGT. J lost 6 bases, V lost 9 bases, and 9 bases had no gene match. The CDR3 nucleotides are TGTGCCAGTAGACCCGGGACTAGCGGGAGGACCAATGAGCAGTTCTTC. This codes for CASRPGTSGRTNEQFF.